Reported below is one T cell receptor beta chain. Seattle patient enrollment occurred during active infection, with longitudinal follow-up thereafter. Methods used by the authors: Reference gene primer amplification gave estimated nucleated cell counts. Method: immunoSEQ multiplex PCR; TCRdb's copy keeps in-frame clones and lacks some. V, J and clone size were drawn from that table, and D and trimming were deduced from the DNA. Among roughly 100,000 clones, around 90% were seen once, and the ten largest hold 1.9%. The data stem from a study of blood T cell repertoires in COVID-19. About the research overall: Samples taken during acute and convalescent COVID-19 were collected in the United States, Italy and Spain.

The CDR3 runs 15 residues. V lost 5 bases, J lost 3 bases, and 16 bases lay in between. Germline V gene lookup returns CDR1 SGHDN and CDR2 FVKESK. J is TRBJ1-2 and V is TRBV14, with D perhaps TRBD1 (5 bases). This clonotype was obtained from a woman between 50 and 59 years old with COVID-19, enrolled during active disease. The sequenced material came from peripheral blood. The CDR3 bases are TGTGCCAGCAGCGAAGTTCAGGGATCCGACTATGGCTACACCTTC. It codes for CASSEVQGSDYGYTF.